A selection of T cell receptor beta chains follows, all from one sample in a study of blood T cell repertoires in COVID-19. Repertoires were generated with immunoSEQ multiplex PCR, while TCRdb's copy carries only in-frame clones and drops some. The table records around 150,000 clones, approximately 83% of them present only once. Material for sequencing was peripheral blood. Receptors originate from an elderly woman with active or convalescent COVID-19. CDR3s include the opening cysteine and the closing phenylalanine or tryptophan.

v_gene,CDR3aa
TRBV6-6,CASSLTGQANTGELFF
TRBV9,CASSWEGTSGDTDTQYF
TRBV3-1/TRBV3-2,CASSPGQGGNEKLFF
TRBV3-1/TRBV3-2,CASSQVQGFIETQYF
TRBV5-1,CASSLAGGPYEQYF
TRBV5-1,CAREKAESSYEQYF
TRBV9,CASSPLTDLMKRREKLFF
TRBV12-3/TRBV12-4,CASSLGQNTEAFF
TRBV30,CAWRQVPSVQPQHF
TRBV7-8,CASSLDGGNTIYF
TRBV4-1,CASSQGVGEGETQYF
TRBV2,CASRPEGWRETQYF
TRBV4-3,CASSHSGGPGNTIYF
TRBV7-2,CASSTSGGRSTDTQYF